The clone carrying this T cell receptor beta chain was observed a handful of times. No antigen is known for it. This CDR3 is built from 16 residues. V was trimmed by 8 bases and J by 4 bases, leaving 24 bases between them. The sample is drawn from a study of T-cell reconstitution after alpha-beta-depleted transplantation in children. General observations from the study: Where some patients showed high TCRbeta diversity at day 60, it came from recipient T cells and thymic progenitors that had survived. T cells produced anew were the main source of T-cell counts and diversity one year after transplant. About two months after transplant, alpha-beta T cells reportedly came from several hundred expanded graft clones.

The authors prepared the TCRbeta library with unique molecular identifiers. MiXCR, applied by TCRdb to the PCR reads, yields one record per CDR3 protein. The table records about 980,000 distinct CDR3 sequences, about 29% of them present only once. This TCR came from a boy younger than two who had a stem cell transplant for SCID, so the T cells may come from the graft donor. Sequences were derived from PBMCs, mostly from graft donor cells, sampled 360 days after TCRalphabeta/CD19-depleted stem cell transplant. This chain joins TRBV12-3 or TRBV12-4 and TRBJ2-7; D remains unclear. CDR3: CASGQPGRESRYEQYF. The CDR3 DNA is TGTGCCAGCGGCCAACCGGGTCGTGAGTCACGGTACGAGCAGTACTTC.